This T cell receptor beta chain was captured by sequencing in a study of long-term antiretroviral therapy in people with HIV. On the study more broadly: The 2015 immediate-ART recommendation was preceded by the earliest samples by about a decade.

Run at survey level, the immunoSEQ assay was version v3.0. Sequencing was performed with immunoSEQ multiplex PCR; in TCRdb, only in-frame clones are kept and a portion is missing. The sample holds around 25,000 clones, 80% to 90% seen once. With respect to this clone: Its antigen is unidentified.

The CDR3 covers 17 residues. Germline loops: CDR1 SGHDT, CDR2 YYEEEE. The V end was cut by 3 bases, the J end by 3 bases, with 22 bases between. Per individual, the PBMC samples numbered at least one pre-ART and at least two post-ART. General study results and limits: Relative to transplant donor controls, diversity remained lower despite increasing after ART. The study collected no data on ART adherence, viral resistance or therapy changes.

V is TRBV5-6 and J is TRBJ2-7; D gene ambiguous. The sequence was obtained from a man aged 25 to 45 with HIV. Sample: unsorted PBMCs, taken about 4.3 years after starting antiretroviral therapy. CDR3 amino acids: CASSSLMINSRRYEQYF. The CDR3 DNA reads TGTGCCAGCAGCTCCTTAATGATTAACAGCCGCCGCTACGAGCAGTACTTC.